The following is a TCR beta chain sequence with its context. TCRdb recomputed calls from the RT-PCR reads with MiXCR, one row per CDR3 protein. Of 500,000 to 600,000 distinct CDR3 sequences in the sample, 6.5% to 8% were seen once. This entry belongs to a study of response to subunit inactivated influenza vaccine. The CDR3 is 15 amino acids. CDR1 and CDR2 from the germline V gene are DFQATT and SNEGSKA (reference sequence). Unmatched junction bases numbered 7, after V lost 2 bases and J lost 2 bases. This receptor was taken from a man aged 50 to 69 who received an inactivated influenza vaccine. The gene calls are TRBV20-1 and TRBJ2-3; TRBD1 aligns across 7 bases. This sample comprised PBMCs from blood, obtained less than 30 months after vaccination. The CDR3 is CSARLGQINTDTQYF. The CDR3 bases are TGCAGTGCTAGATTGGGACAGATAAACACAGATACGCAGTATTTT.